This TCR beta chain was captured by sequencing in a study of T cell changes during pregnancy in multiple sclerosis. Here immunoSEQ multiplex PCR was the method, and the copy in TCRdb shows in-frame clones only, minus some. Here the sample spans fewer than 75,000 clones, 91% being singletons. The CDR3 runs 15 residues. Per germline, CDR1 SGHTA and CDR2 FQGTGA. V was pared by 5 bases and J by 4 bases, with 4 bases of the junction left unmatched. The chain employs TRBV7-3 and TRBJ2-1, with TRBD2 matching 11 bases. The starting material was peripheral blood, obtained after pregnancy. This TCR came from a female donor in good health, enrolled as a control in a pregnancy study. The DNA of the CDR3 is TGTGCCAGCAGCGAAACTAGCGGGGGTTACAATGAGCAGTTCTTC. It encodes CASSETSGGYNEQFF.